This T cell receptor beta chain was identified in a study of blood T cell repertoires in COVID-19. Study as a whole: From the United States, Italy and Spain came samples of acute and convalescent COVID-19. The cDNA or gDNA used as material had been derived from T cells, B-cell-depleted T cells, or PBMCs.

The CDR3 covers 13 residues. Trimming cost V 4 bases and J 6 bases, with 10 bases left between them. The germline gives CDR1 SGDLS, CDR2 YYNGEE. Original processing notes: Nucleated cell number was recorded as an estimate derived from reference gene primer amplification. Profiling relied on immunoSEQ multiplex PCR, and the TCRdb table lists in-frame clones only, not all of them. That table furnishes V, J and clone size, whereas the DNA furnished D and trimming. This table holds over 200,000 clones, more than 85% found once. The sample consisted of peripheral blood. The J gene is TRBJ2-2, the V gene TRBV9; perhaps TRBD1 as D (6 bases). The source of this sequence is a man aged 35-49 years with active or convalescent COVID-19. CDR3 DNA: TGTGCCAGCAGCCCCCCAGGGGCCGGGGAGCTGTTTTTT. This sequence encodes CASSPPGAGELFF.